Here is one T cell receptor beta chain with its context. Its antigen is currently not known. No qualities accompany the bases; no much larger clone lies one base away. This specimen belongs to a study of cytomegalovirus exposure and HLA in healthy donors (dated by TCRdb to 2016 to 2017). Notes on the research overall: An earlier analysis of some 600 of the donors reported under 300 Gb of sequence data and some 110 million unique TCR beta sequences obtained from around 170 million T cells. About 320 gigabases of sequencing data and 70 million to 85 million unique TCR sequences were included in an early release covering 500 to 750 HLA-typed donors. The genetic ancestry cluster associated with self-reported Caucasian donors included 65% to 90% of the roughly 390 genotyped donors. The study aimed to test whether cataloging public T cell receptors could reveal signatures of past pathogen exposure. Using immunosequencing, the study profiled T cell repertoires from roughly 650 subjects and related those repertoires to cytomegalovirus serostatus. In addition to the first cohort of around 670 subjects, a separate validation cohort of approximately 130 different subjects was used. To predict cytomegalovirus infection status, the study brought together high-throughput TCR immunosequencing, statistical association of individual TCRs with disease status, and machine learning. A later analysis re-analyzed previously published TCR beta repertoires from 550 to 700 donors and added high-resolution HLA genotyping to study TCR occurrence patterns. The later analysis used no new phenotypic data to find candidate immune exposures, relying instead on TCR beta sequences and their occurrence across donors. An earlier analysis of about 620 of the donors applied high-throughput TCR beta sequencing to assess whether each TCR beta V gene segment acted as functional or pseudogenic. Donor age, sex, ethnicity and CMV serostatus were compiled together with the repertoire data. A later genetic analysis used genome-wide SNP genotypes for about 55% of the 666 donors, treating that subset as a discovery cohort. Every discovery cohort repertoire had been produced on one sequencing platform. Both class I and class II loci were covered by HLA typing, at four-digit resolution. The number of donors typed differed by locus, with about 629-630 for A, B, C, DRB1 and DQB1, roughly 550 for DQA1, 600 to 610 for DPA1, and approximately 470 for DPB1. Four or five DR-DQ haplotypes were handled as single units for association and clustering because linkage in the cohort was strong. Among some 400 genotyped donors of the cohort, an average of around 220,000 unique TCR beta nucleotide sequences was sequenced per donor, of which roughly 17% were non-productive.

The cohort consisted of 666 healthy bone marrow donors. At the time of sampling, every cohort member was nominally healthy, though immune exposures that went unrecorded were likely present. Of the approximately 700 cohort members, approximately 280 had positive CMV serostatus and approximately 400 had negative CMV serostatus, and CMV serostatus was not recorded for the donor. A peripheral blood sample was collected from each donor, and TCR beta sequencing was performed on peripheral blood mononuclear cells. The Qiagen DNeasy Blood Extraction Kit was used to extract genomic DNA from the blood cell samples. What the research found in general, with its limitations: A further reported finding was that TCR beta sequences accurately predicted the HLA-A and HLA-B alleles for most subjects in the first cohort. The presence/absence analyses assumed that sequencing depth was roughly uniform across donors, and that assumption may not be true. Some 16 rarely observed V segments, including chromosome 9 orphons, were excluded from the earlier analysis of several hundred of the donors because counts were too low. In a later analysis, HLA-associated TCR beta chains were found to be more clonally expanded and to have lower generation probabilities than equally common non-associated chains. A cluster of highly shared sequence variants was judged likely to be a technical artifact of the sequencing pipeline. Several of the top co-occurrence clusters appeared to be linked to parvovirus B19, influenza, CMV and Epstein-Barr virus, according to a later analysis. According to a later genetic analysis, donors in an Asian-associated ancestry cluster had fewer N-insertions in productive TCRs than the approximately 650-donor mean. Most TCR sequences were observed very rarely across donors, whereas some public TCRs were present in many individuals. The only immune exposure information available for the cohort was CMV serostatus. Linkage disequilibrium might explain the correlated functional status among segregating V segments, but an unknown experimental factor could not be excluded. V-gene and J-gene trimming of TCR beta chains was associated with a missense DCLRE1C variant in a later genetic analysis, and the association was replicated in an independent cohort. This cohort had only TCR beta chains sequenced, and the lack of alpha or paired-chain data limited which features could be detected. Assigning TCR associations to individual alleles was difficult when HLA alleles, especially DR and DQ, strongly co-occurred. Because HLA typing was missing for some donors at each locus, association tests included only the typed subset. Some IMGT-functional V segments, including TRBV6-2 and TRBV6-3, could not be told apart with the 87-base-pair reads, so those segments were excluded. Cytomegalovirus status was reported to be diagnosed by the classifier with high specificity and sensitivity in both the original and validation cohorts. Broadly in line with IMGT annotations, most TCR beta V segments showed up in productive rearrangements about 87% or about 30% of the time in an earlier analysis of several hundred of the donors. According to a later analysis, most CMV-associated TCR beta chains appeared to be HLA-restricted, and the HLA associations seemed to be driven largely by CMV exposure. Specific HLA alleles were associated with over 15,000 TCR beta sequences at a false discovery rate of 0.05 in a later analysis. The authors suggested that the approach could potentially be extended to other disease states and immunological phenotypes. According to a later analysis, TCR association rates differed among HLA loci, with DRB1 alleles showing the most associated TCRs and HLA-C alleles showing the fewest. The study gave a list of over 150 TCR beta chains associated with cytomegalovirus. In vitro tests confirmed that a few of the cytomegalovirus-associated TCR beta chains recognize cytomegalovirus antigens.

Libraries came from the immunoSEQ multiplex PCR assay. A mixture of 60 forward primers for TCR Vbeta segments and 13 reverse primers for TCR Jbeta segments was used in the multiplex PCR. The CDR3 region of rearranged TCR beta genes was amplified from genomic DNA by a multiplex PCR assay. Amplified TCR beta libraries were sequenced as 87-base-pair reads on the Illumina HiSeq System. In the original analysis: In a later analysis, roughly 80 million unique TCR beta chains were counted across the roughly 670 repertoires, and about 10 million of these chains were shared by at least two donors. To remove PCR and sequencing errors, raw reads were error-corrected and collapsed into unique sequences using a nearest-neighbor algorithm that merged closely related sequences. Alignment of CDR3 sequences to IMGT reference sequences was used to assign V, D and J gene segments. For a sequence to be retained, a match of at least six nucleotides to both a V gene segment and a J gene segment was required. A rearrangement counted as productive if the CDR3 had no stop codons and remained in frame with V and J, and every other rearrangement counted as non-productive. Following IMGT convention, CDR3 was defined as the stretch from the second conserved V-encoded cysteine up to the conserved J-encoded phenylalanine. The earlier analysis of 500 to 650 of the donors excluded any sequence lacking an unambiguous match to a single V gene segment. An earlier analysis of a few hundred of the donors classified V segments as functional when productive rearrangements were above 56.7% and as segregating when the standard deviation between donors was above 5%. A statistical classification framework was built to diagnose cytomegalovirus status from the catalog of TCR beta chain sequences. In a later analysis, TCR nucleotide sequences were compared against IMGT/GENE-DB human TR gene sequences so that V and J genes could be assigned. Using the TCRdist pipeline, a later analysis assigned CDR3 sequences along with most-parsimonious VDJ recombination scenarios. In a later analysis, each TCR beta chain was defined by its CDR3 amino acid sequence together with its V-gene family, and reads lacking a unique V-gene family were excluded. As a way to deal with suspected cross-contamination and a sequencing artifact, a later analysis dropped 450 to 700 nucleotide sequences that were highly shared and had low generation probability. In a later analysis, a clonal expansion index for each public chain was calculated from normalized within-repertoire ranks of inferred template counts. Generation probabilities in a later analysis came from a VDJ recombination model fitted to out-of-frame rearrangements, and those results were checked against IGoR. In a later analysis, hypergeometric tests were used to score TCR-TCR, TCR-HLA and TCR-CMV co-occurrence, with a repertoire-size bias correction applied to TCR pairs. In a later analysis, false discovery rates were estimated by permuting HLA or CMV assignments 20 times. In a later analysis, co-occurring TCRs were grouped using DBSCAN, with TCRdist sequence similarity added in when clustering inside HLA-allele-positive subsets. Repertoires with fewer than 30,000 or more than 120,000 public chains, plus five repertoires with anomalous nucleotide sharing, were excluded from co-occurrence clustering. The clones in this table, taken by TCRdb from immuneACCESS, are in-frame only. Not every clone is retained; where verified, under half of the shortfall comes from an unresolved V gene, and the cause of the rest is unknown. V, J and clone size are taken as reported in that table, and D and trimming were inferred from the DNA itself. Present in this sample are 85,000 to 100,000 clones, over 60% of which were seen just once. The ten largest account for 6.5% to 8.5% of the sample.

CDR1 KGHSH and CDR2 LQKENI are derived from the germline V gene. From cysteine to phenylalanine, the CDR3 is 14 amino acids long. CDR3 DNA only is kept here, 42 bases in frame from base 1. Trimming takes 4 bases off V and 7 bases off J; junction bases not matched to a gene: 9. The clonotype comes from a human donor in good health. Input material: PBMCs. The receptor chain draws on TRBV18 and TRBJ1-1, with TRBD1 identical over 7 junction bases. The CDR3 here reads CASSRRTGLYEAFF. The bases read TGTGCCAGCTCACGACGGACAGGTCTTTATGAAGCTTTCTTT.